The T cell receptor beta chain under discussion was sequenced for a study of T cells in Graves' hyperthyroidism and ophthalmopathy. Study outcomes and limitations: With a median lead of around 6.7 months before onset, the model predicted ophthalmopathy. Ophthalmopathy was separated from stable hyperthyroidism by a 13 V-J model. Most thyroid clonotypes expanded above 0.001 appeared in blood too.

RNA transcripts were the template for amplifying TCR beta CDR3 regions. A set of HTBI primers served as the primers for a first-round RT-PCR of the TCR CDR3. TCRdb re-called the multiplex PCR reads through MiXCR, storing one row per CDR3 protein. The table lists hundreds of thousands of distinct CDR3 sequences, approximately 42% of them singletons. The diagnoses drew upon clinical symptoms, serum thyroxine and TRAb, thyroid ultrasound and orbital computed tomography. The table lists this clonotype with many counts. The target antigen is unknown. This sequence originates from an adult man with Graves' disease, either hyperthyroidism or ophthalmopathy (not recorded which). The sample was peripheral blood or thyroid tissue (not recorded which).

The CDR3 region is CASSTAGGQPQHF. The CDR3, as DNA: TGTGCCAGCAGCACCGCAGGGGGCCAGCCCCAGCATTTT. This chain uses TRBV7-3 with TRBJ1-5; TRBD1 aligns across 8 bases. Germline V lookup: CDR1 SGHTA, CDR2 FQGTGA. Losses at the gene ends were 5 bases for V and 7 bases for J; bases not matched to a gene: 4. This CDR3 is built from 13 residues. Combining the CDR3 with reference TRBV7-3 and TRBJ1-5 gives the whole variable domain GAGVSQTPSNKVTEKGKYVELRCDPISGHTALYWYRQSLGQGPEFLIYFQGTGAADDSGLPNDRFFAVRPEGSVSTLKIQRTERGDSAVYLCASSTAGGQPQHFGDGTRLSIL.